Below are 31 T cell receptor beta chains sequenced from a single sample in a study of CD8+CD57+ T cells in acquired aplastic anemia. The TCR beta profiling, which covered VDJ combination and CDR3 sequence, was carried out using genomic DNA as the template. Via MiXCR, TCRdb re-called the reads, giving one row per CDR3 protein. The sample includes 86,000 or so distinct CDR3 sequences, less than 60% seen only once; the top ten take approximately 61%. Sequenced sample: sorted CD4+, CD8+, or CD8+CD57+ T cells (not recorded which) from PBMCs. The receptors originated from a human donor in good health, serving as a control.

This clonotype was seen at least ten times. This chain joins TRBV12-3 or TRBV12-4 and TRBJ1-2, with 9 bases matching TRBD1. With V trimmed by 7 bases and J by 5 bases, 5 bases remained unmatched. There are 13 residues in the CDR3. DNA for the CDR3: TGTGCCAGCACCGCCGGGACAGGGTATGGCTACACCTTC. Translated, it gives CASTAGTGYGYTF.

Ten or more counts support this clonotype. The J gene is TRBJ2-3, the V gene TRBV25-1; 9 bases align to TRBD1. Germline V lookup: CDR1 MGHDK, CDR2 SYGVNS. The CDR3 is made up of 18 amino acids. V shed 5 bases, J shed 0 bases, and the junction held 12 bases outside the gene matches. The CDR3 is CASSQELGDRASTDTQYF. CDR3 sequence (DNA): TGTGCCAGCAGTCAGGAGTTGGGGGACAGGGCTAGCACAGATACGCAGTATTTT.

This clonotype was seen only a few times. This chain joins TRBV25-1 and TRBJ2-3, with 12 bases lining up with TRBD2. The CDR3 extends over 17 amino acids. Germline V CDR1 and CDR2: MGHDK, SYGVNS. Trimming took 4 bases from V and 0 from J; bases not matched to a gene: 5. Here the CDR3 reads CASSALAGGWSTDTQYF. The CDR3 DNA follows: TGTGCCAGCAGTGCCCTAGCGGGGGGGTGGAGCACAGATACGCAGTATTTT.

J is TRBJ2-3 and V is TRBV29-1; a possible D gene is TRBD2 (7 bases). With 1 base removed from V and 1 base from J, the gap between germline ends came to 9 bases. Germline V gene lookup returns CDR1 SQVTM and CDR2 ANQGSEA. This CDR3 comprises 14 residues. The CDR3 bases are TGCAGCGTTGAAGGCGGGGGCCGCACAGATACGCAGTATTTT. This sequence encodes CSVEGGGRTDTQYF.

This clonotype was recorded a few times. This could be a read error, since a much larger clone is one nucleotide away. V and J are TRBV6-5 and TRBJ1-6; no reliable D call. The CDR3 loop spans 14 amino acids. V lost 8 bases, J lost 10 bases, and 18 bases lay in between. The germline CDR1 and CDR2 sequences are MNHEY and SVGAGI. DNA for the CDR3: TGTGCCAGCGGTTCGACTAGCTTCCGATCACCCCTCCACTTT. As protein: CASGSTSFRSPLHF.

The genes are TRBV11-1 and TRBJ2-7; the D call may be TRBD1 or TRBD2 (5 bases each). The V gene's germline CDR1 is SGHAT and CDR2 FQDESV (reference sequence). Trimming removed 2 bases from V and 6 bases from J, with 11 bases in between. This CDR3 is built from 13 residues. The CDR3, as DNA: TGTGCCAGCAGCTTACAGGGAGCCGGCGAGCAGTACTTC. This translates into CASSLQGAGEQYF.

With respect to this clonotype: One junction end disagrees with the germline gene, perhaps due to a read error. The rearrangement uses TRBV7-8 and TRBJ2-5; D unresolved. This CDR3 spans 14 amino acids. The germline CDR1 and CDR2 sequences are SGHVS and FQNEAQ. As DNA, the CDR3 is TGCGCCAGCAGCTTGGATCCCAACCAAGAGACCCAGTACTTC. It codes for CASSLDPNQETQYF.

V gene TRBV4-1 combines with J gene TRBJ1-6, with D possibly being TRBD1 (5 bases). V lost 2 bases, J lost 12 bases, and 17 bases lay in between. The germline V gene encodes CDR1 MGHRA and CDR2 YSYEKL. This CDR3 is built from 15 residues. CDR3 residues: CASSQSGPSSEPLHF. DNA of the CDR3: TGCGCCAGCAGCCAATCGGGACCCTCCTCGGAACCCCTCCACTTT.

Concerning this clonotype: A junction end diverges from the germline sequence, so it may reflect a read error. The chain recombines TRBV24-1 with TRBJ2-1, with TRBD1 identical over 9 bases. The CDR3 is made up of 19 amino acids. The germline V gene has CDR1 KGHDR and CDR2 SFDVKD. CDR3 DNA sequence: TGTGCCACCAGTGATTCGGGACAGGGAACGGAGGTTCGTTCGAATGAGCAGCTCTTC. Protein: CATSDSGQGTEVRSNEQLF.

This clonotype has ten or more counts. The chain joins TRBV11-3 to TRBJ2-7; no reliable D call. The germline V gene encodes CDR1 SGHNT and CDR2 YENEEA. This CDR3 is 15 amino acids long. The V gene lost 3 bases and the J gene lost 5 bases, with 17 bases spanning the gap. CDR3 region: CASSLLLGLPHEQYF. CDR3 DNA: TGTGCCAGCAGCTTGCTTTTAGGTTTGCCCCACGAGCAGTACTTC.

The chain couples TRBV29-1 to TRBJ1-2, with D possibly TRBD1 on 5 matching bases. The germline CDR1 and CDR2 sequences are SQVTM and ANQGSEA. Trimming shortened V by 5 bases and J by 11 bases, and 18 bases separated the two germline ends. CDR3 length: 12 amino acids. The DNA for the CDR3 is TGCAGCGTTCGTCGACAGTCTATTGAGTACACCTTC. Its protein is CSVRRQSIEYTF.

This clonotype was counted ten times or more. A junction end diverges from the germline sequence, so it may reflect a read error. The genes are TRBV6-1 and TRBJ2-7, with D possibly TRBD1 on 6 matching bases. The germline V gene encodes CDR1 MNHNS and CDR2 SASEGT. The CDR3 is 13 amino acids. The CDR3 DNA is TGTGCCAGCAGTGATACAGGGTCCTCCGAGCAGTACTTC. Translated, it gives CASSDTGSSEQYF.

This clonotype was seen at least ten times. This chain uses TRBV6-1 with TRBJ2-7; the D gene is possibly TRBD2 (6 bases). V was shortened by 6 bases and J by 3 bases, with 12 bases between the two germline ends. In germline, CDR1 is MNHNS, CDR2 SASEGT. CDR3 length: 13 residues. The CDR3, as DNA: TGTGCCAGCAGCCGACGGGGGAACTACGAGCAGTACTTC. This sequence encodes CASSRRGNYEQYF.

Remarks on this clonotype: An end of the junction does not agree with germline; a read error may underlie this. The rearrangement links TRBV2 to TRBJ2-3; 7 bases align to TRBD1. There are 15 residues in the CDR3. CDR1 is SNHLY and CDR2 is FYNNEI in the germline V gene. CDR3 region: CATSDPGQYTDTQYF. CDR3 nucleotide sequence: TGTGCCACCAGTGACCCGGGACAGTACACAGATACGCAGTATTTT.

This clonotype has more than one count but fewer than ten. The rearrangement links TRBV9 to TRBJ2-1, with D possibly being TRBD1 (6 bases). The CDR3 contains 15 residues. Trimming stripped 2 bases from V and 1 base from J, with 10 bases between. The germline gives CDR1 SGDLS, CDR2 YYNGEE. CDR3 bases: TGTGCCAGCAGCGTGGCGAGGGGGTCCTACAATGAGCAGTTCTTC. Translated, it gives CASSVARGSYNEQFF.

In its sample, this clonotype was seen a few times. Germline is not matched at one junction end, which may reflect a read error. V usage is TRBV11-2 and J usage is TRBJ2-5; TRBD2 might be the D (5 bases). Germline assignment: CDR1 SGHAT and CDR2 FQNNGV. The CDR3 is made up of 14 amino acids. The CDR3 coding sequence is TGTGCCAGCAGCTCTCGGGAAGAACAAGAGACCCAGTGCTTC. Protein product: CASSSREEQETQCF.

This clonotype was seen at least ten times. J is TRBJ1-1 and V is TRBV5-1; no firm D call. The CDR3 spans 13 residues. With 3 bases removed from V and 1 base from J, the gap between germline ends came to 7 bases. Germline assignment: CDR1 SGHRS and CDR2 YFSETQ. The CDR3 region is CASSYHENTEAFF. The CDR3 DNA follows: TGCGCCAGCAGCTACCACGAGAACACTGAAGCTTTCTTT. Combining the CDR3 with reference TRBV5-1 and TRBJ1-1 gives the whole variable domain KAGVTQTPRYLIKTRGQQVTLSCSPISGHRSVSWYQQTPGQGLQFLFEYFSETQRNKGNFPGRFSGRQFSNSRSEMNVSTLELGDSALYLCASSYHENTEAFFGQGTRLTVV.

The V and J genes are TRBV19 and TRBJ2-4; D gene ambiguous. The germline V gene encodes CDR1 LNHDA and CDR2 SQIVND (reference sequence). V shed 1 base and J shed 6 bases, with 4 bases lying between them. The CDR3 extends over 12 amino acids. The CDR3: CASSIGGNIQYF. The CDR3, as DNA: TGTGCCAGTAGTATAGGCGGAAACATTCAGTACTTC.

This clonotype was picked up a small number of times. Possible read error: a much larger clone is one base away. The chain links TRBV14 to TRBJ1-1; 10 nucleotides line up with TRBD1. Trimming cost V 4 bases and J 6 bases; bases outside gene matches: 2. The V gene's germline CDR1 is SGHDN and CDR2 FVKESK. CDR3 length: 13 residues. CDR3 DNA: TGTGCCAGCAGCCCTGGACAGGGGGCTGAAGCTTTCTTT. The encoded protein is CASSPGQGAEAFF.

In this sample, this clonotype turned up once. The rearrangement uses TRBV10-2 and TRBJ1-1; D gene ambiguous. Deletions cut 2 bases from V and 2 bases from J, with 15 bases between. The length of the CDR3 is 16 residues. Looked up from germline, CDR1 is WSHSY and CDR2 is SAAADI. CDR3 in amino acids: CASSESLIMLNTEAFF. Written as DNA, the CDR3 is TGCGCCAGCAGTGAGAGCCTCATTATGCTCAACACTGAAGCTTTCTTT.

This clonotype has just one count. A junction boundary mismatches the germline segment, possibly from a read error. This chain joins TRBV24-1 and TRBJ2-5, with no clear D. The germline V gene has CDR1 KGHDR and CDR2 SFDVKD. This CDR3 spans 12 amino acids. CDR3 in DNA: TGTGCCAGCAGTTTGGGGAAAGAGACCCAGTACTTC. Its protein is CASSLGKETQYF.

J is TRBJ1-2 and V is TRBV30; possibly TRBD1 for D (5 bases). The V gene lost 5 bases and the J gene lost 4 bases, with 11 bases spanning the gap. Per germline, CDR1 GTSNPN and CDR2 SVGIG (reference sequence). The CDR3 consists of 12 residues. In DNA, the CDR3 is TGTGCCTGGTTATCAGGGTCCTATGGCTACACCTTC. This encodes CAWLSGSYGYTF.

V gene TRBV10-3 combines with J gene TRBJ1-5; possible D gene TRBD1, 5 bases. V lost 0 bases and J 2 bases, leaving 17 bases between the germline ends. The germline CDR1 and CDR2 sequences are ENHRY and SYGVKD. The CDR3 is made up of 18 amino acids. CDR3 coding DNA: TGTGCCATCAGTGAGTCAGTGGGTGAGGGGATGGGCAATCAGCCCCAGCATTTT. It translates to CAISESVGEGMGNQPQHF.

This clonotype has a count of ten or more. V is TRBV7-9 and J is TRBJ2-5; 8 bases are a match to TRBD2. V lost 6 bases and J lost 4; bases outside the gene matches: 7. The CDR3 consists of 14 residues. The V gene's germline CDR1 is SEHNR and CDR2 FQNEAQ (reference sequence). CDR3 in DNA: TGTGCCAGCAGTCCGGGGGGGCTCGGAGAGACCCAGTACTTC. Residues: CASSPGGLGETQYF.

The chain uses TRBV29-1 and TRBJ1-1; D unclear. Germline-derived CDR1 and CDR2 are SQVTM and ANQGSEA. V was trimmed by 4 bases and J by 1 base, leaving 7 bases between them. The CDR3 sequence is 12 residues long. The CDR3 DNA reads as TGCAGCGTTGTTCAACCGAACACTGAAGCTTTCTTT. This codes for CSVVQPNTEAFF.

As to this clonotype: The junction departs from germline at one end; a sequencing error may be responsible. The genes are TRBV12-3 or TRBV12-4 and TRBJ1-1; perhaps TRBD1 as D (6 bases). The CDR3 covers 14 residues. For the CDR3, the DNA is TGTGCCAGCAGCTTAGCTGAGGGGGACACTGAAGCTTTCTTC. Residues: CASSLAEGDTEAFF.

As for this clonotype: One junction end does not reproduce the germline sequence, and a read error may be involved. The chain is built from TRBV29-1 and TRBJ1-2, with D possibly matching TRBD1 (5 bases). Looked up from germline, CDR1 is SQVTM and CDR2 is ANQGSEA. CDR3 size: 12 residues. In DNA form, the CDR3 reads TGCAGCGTTAGGAGTGAGATCTGGGGCTACGCCTTC. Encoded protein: CSVRSEIWGYAF. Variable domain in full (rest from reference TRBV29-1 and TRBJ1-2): SAVISQKPSRDICQRGTSLTIQCQVDSQVTMMFWYRQQPGQSLTLIATANQGSEATYESGFVIDKFPISRPNLTFSTLTVSNMSPEDSSIYLCSVRSEIWGYAFGSGTRLTVV.

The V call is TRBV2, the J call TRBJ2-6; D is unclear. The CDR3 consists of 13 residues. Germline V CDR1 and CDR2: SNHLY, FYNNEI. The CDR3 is CAGDLSGANVLTF. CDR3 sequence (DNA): TGTGCGGGCGACTTATCTGGGGCCAACGTCCTGACTTTC.

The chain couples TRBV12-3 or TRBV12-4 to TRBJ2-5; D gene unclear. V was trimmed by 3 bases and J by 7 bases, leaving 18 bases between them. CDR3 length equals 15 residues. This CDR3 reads CASSFAYTFDGTQYF. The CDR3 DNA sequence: TGTGCCAGCAGTTTCGCTTACACGTTTGATGGGACCCAGTACTTC.

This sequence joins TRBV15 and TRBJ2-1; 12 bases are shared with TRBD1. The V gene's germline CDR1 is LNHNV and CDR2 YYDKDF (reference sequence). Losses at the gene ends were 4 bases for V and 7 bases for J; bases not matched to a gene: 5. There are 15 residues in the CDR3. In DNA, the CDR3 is TGTGCCACCAGCATAGGGGGACAGGGGGCAAATGAGCAGTTCTTC. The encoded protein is CATSIGGQGANEQFF.

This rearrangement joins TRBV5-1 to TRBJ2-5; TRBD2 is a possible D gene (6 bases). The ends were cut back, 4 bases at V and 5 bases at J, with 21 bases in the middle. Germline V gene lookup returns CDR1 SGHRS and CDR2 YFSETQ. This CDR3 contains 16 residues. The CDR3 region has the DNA TGCGCCAGCAGCACTGGGACTTCCTCGGGGATGGAGACCCAGTACTTC. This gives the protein CASSTGTSSGMETQYF. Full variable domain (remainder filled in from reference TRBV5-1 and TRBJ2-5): KAGVTQTPRYLIKTRGQQVTLSCSPISGHRSVSWYQQTPGQGLQFLFEYFSETQRNKGNFPGRFSGRQFSNSRSEMNVSTLELGDSALYLCASSTGTSSGMETQYFGPGTRLLVL.